These T cell receptor beta chains were read from a single sample in a study of neurological immune-mediated disorders. TCRdb reprocessed the 5' RACE reads via MiXCR and lists one record per CDR3 protein. The data contain about 60,000 distinct CDR3 sequences, approximately 4% of them singletons. The sequencing sample was made of PBMCs. The source of these receptors is a man aged 45-65 years with multiple sclerosis. Each CDR3 is given with its conserved first and last residue. D genes are given only for firm matches. Size values are once, few and many counts, or a class for expanded clones, and some rows have none.

many	TRBV7-9	TRBD1	TRBJ1-2	TGTGCCAGCAGTCTGGAGGGGGCGAACTATGGCTACACCTTC	CASSLEGANYGYTF
few	TRBV2	NA	TRBJ1-3	TGTGCCAGCAGTGACAACGACTCTGGAAACACCATATATTTT	CASSDNDSGNTIYF
many	TRBV7-2	TRBD2	TRBJ2-7	TGTGCCAGCAGCTTACTTGGCGGGAGCTCCTACGAGCAGTACTTC	CASSLLGGSSYEQYF
many	TRBV5-1	NA	TRBJ1-1	TGCGCCAGCAGGGACGCGGGTATGAACACTGAAGCTTTCTTT	CASRDAGMNTEAFF
many	TRBV10-3	NA	TRBJ1-1	TGTGCCATCACCGAGACAGGGAACACTGAAGCTTTCTTT	CAITETGNTEAFF
few	TRBV20-1	NA	TRBJ2-1	TGCAGTGCTAGGGAGGGCCCCTACAATGAGCAGTTCTTC	CSAREGPYNEQFF
many	TRBV6-4	TRBD2	TRBJ2-3	TGTGCCAGCAGTGACTCTAGCGGGGGGGGAGATACGCAGTATTTT	CASSDSSGGGDTQYF
few	TRBV5-1	NA	TRBJ1-1	TGCGCCAGCAGGAAGGACTGGAACACTGAAGCTTTCTTT	CASRKDWNTEAFF
many	TRBV5-1	TRBD1	TRBJ2-7	TGCGCCAGCAGCGGGTGGACAGGGACCTACGAGCAGTACTTC	CASSGWTGTYEQYF
many	TRBV7-8	TRBD2	TRBJ2-4	TGTGCCAGTAGCGGGAGGGCCGCTAACATTCAGTACTTC	CASSGRAANIQYF
many	TRBV20-1	TRBD1	TRBJ1-2	TGCAGTGCTAGGCCCTCGACAGGGGCTAACTATGGCTACACCTTC	CSARPSTGANYGYTF
many	TRBV5-1	NA	TRBJ2-5	TGCGCCAGCAGCGTGGGGGTACAAGAGACCCAGTACTTC	CASSVGVQETQYF
medium-sized	TRBV12-3/TRBV12-4	TRBD2	TRBJ2-7	TGTGCCAGCAGTTCAGCGGGGTCCTACGAGCAGTACTTC	CASSSAGSYEQYF
many	TRBV20-1	NA	TRBJ2-5	TGCAGTGCTCAAGGGGGGCAGCTTATCCAAGAGACCCAGTACTTC	CSAQGGQLIQETQYF
few	TRBV29-1	TRBD1	TRBJ2-3	TGCAGCGTTGAATTTGGATCGAAACAGGGGAGCACAGATACGCAGTATTTT	CSVEFGSKQGSTDTQYF
NA	TRBV12-3/TRBV12-4	NA	TRBJ2-3	TGTGCCAGCACCGGAAGGATTAGCACAGATACGCAGTATTTT	CASTGRISTDTQYF